This TCR beta chain was observed in a study of control samples from healthy donors and cancer patients. Profiling relied on immunoSEQ multiplex PCR, and the TCRdb table lists in-frame clones only, not all of them. Of around 100,000 clones in the sample, approximately 90% were seen once. CDR3 length: 15 amino acids. Germline V lookup: CDR1 LGHDT, CDR2 YNNKEL (reference sequence). The V end lost 1 base, the J end lost 1 base, and 8 bases lay between the germline ends. The receptor was derived from a man in his sixties with lung cancer. The specimen was PBMCs. This rearrangement joins TRBV3-1 (or the pseudogene TRBV3-2) to TRBJ1-3, with D perhaps TRBD1 (6 bases). CDR3 DNA sequence: TGTGCCAGCAGCCAAGGAGGGGGTTCTGGAAACACCATATATTTT. It is translated as CASSQGGGSGNTIYF.